Described below is a single TCR beta chain sequence and its context. Per germline, CDR1 ENHRY and CDR2 SYGVKD. The V and J ends lost 4 bases and 4 bases respectively, with 11 bases between them. CDR3 length equals 13 residues. The donors were all healthy and Caucasian. The data were taken from a study of identical twins. TCRdb fed the 5' RACE reads into MiXCR, producing one record per CDR3 protein. This table has some 730,000 distinct CDR3 sequences, 15% to 20% appearing once. These same data were also listed under a study on T cells expressing NK-cell markers. As that study records: In several donors, dominant clonotypes made up about 28.3-60.1% of CD3+CD56-NKG2C+ cells.

This clonotype was sampled from a woman under 30 in good health. This chain connects TRBV10-3 to TRBJ2-7; D is ambiguous. Sequenced material: PBMCs. CDR3: CAISGARSYEQYF. In DNA, the CDR3 is TGTGCCATCAGTGGGGCAAGGTCATACGAGCAGTACTTC.